The sequence of this T cell receptor (beta chain) was determined in a study of cytomegalovirus exposure and HLA in healthy donors. Overall study context: Earlier work reported 100 million to 130 million unique TCR beta sequences from approximately 180 million T cells. The study's findings and limits: A later analysis reportedly found that, within productive TCRs, an Asian-associated ancestry cluster had fewer N-insertions than the mean observed across the approximately 600 donors. A prior analysis recorded that most TCR beta V segments were productive about 87% or about 30% of the time. A later analysis linked a missense variant in DCLRE1C to the trimming of TCR beta V and J genes.

The CDR3 totals 16 residues. Germline CDR1 SGDLS, CDR2 YYNGEE. The V gene end was trimmed by 0 bases and the J gene end by 4 bases; junction bases not matched to a gene: 7. The PCR was carried out with 60 Vbeta primers and 13 Jbeta primers. Some clones are missing from TCRdb's copy, which holds only in-frame ones; the method was immunoSEQ multiplex PCR. Here the sample spans 150,000 to 200,000 clones, roughly four fifths being singletons. With regard to this clone: Antigen unknown.

This clonotype was sampled from a girl aged 10-17 years in good health and CMV-seropositive. Sample: PBMCs. The chain couples TRBV9 to TRBJ2-3, with 8 bases that match TRBD2. This CDR3 reads CASSVGISGAADTQYF. As DNA, the CDR3 is TGTGCCAGCAGCGTAGGTATTAGCGGGGCGGCAGATACGCAGTATTTT.